The 25 T cell receptor beta chains listed next were all sequenced from one sample in a study of post-analysis software for immune sequencing data. Antigens of these TCRs are unknown. Overall study results and limits: With TRBV5-6, TRBV5-1 and TRBV20-1 included, several TRBV segments were more frequent in patients than in controls.

Researchers reported that TCR beta cDNA libraries carried unique molecular identifiers. TCRdb processed the PCR reads anew with MiXCR; each CDR3 protein has one entry. The sample includes roughly 540,000 distinct CDR3 sequences, approximately 31% of them seen just once. The sequenced sample was blood. These receptors came from a girl under 18 with multiple sclerosis.

This clonotype was counted between two and nine times. The rearrangement joins TRBV7-8 to TRBJ1-2; 11 nucleotides match TRBD1. CDR1 SGHVS and CDR2 FQNEAQ come from the germline V gene. V shed 4 bases, J shed 3 bases, and the junction held 7 bases outside the gene matches. This CDR3 comprises 16 residues. CDR3 region: CASSSHPGQGDYGYTF. CDR3 sequence (DNA): TGTGCCAGCAGCTCACATCCGGGACAGGGGGACTATGGCTACACCTTC.

This clonotype was seen just once. The J gene is TRBJ1-2, the V gene TRBV3-1; TRBD1 agrees at 9 bases. The CDR3 length is 14 residues. Germline V gene data show CDR1 as LGHDT and CDR2 as YNNKEL (reference sequence). Losses at the gene ends were 2 bases for V and 11 bases for J; bases not matched to a gene: 9. CDR3 sequence: CASSQRGTGQWYTF. The DNA for the CDR3 is TGTGCCAGCAGCCAACGCGGGACAGGGCAATGGTACACCTTC.

There are a few counts of this clonotype. The V and J genes are TRBV20-1 and TRBJ2-1; D not resolved. The germline gives CDR1 DFQATT, CDR2 SNEGSKA (reference sequence). The V gene lost 5 bases and the J gene lost 0 bases, with 11 bases spanning the gap. The CDR3 is made up of 14 amino acids. CDR3 DNA: TGCAGTGCTGGGATAACCAGCTCCTACAATGAGCAGTTCTTC. Translation: CSAGITSSYNEQFF.

The V gene is TRBV3-1, the J gene TRBJ1-1, with D possibly being TRBD1 (5 bases). The CDR3 is 15 residues long. The germline V and J ends were trimmed by 0 bases and 2 bases, with 10 bases remaining between them. Germline lookup yields CDR1 LGHDT and CDR2 YNNKEL (reference sequence). The CDR3 here is CASSQDNRRNTEAFF. The DNA for the CDR3 is TGTGCCAGCAGCCAAGACAACAGGAGAAACACTGAAGCTTTCTTT. Using reference TRBV3-1 and TRBJ1-1 for the parts outside the CDR3, the full variable domain is DTAVSQTPKYLVTQMGNDKSIKCEQNLGHDTMYWYKQDSKKFLKIMFSYNNKELIINETVPNRFSPKSPDKAHLNLHINSLELGDSAVYFCASSQDNRRNTEAFFGQGTRLTVV.

This clonotype was counted between two and nine times. V usage is TRBV9 and J usage is TRBJ1-5, with D possibly matching TRBD1 (5 bases). Germline lookup yields CDR1 SGDLS and CDR2 YYNGEE. CDR3 size: 15 residues. The V end lost 4 bases, the J end lost 8 bases, and 19 bases lay between the germline ends. Written as DNA, the CDR3 is TGTGCCAGCAGCCCACGGGGACTTGGGGGAGAGCCCCAGCATTTT. The encoded protein is CASSPRGLGGEPQHF.

This clonotype turned up a few times. The J gene is TRBJ2-3, the V gene TRBV7-2; 12 bases line up with TRBD2. CDR3 size: 16 residues. After removal of 5 bases from V and 4 bases from J, the junction contained 7 bases not matched to a gene. CDR1 is SGHTA, CDR2 FQGNSA, per germline. The CDR3 DNA reads as TGTGCCAGCAGCCCGAGGACTAGCGGGGTTGCAGATACGCAGTATTTT. Its protein product is CASSPRTSGVADTQYF.

The genes are TRBV20-1 and TRBJ2-7; D remains unclear. The J call is uncertain, as TRBJ2-5 better fits the DNA end. CDR1 and CDR2 from the germline V gene are DFQATT and SNEGSKA (reference sequence). This CDR3 is built from 16 residues. CDR3 region: CSAREITAIPRETQYF. CDR3 bases: TGCAGTGCTAGAGAAATCACAGCAATCCCACGAGAGACCCAGTACTTC.

This clonotype was detected only a few times. The chain employs TRBV27 and TRBJ1-4; D perhaps matches TRBD1 (5 bases). From germline, CDR1 is MNHEY and CDR2 SMNVEV (reference sequence). The CDR3 is 13 residues long. V dropped 5 bases and J dropped 6 bases, with 10 bases sitting between them. CDR3: CASSVGDDEKLFF. DNA for the CDR3: TGTGCCAGCAGTGTGGGGGACGATGAAAAACTGTTTTTT. The full variable domain, with the rest looked up from reference TRBV27 and TRBJ1-4, is EAQVTQNPRYLITVTGKKLTVTCSQNMNHEYMSWYRQDPGLGLRQIYYSMNVEVTDKGDVPEGYKVSRKEKRNFPLILESPSPNQTSLYFCASSVGDDEKLFFGSGTQLSVL.

This clonotype was counted between two and nine times. The rearrangement joins TRBV18 to TRBJ2-2; D is unclear. Per germline, CDR1 KGHSH and CDR2 LQKENI. Trimming removed 3 bases at V and 3 bases at J, with 11 bases between. This CDR3 comprises 15 residues. CDR3 residues: CASSPFVGDTGELFF. CDR3 nucleotides: TGTGCCAGCTCACCTTTCGTTGGGGACACCGGGGAGCTGTTTTTT.

This clonotype showed up just a few times. The chain has TRBV29-1 and TRBJ2-7, with D possibly matching TRBD1 (6 bases). Trimming left V 7 bases short and J 0 bases short, with 16 bases between. The CDR3 is 14 residues long. Looked up from germline, CDR1 is SQVTM and CDR2 is ANQGSEA. The CDR3 sequence: CSARTVLSSYEQYF. The CDR3, as DNA: TGCAGCGCCAGGACAGTACTGAGCTCCTACGAGCAGTACTTC.

The V and J genes are TRBV29-1 and TRBJ1-4; D is unresolved. CDR3 length: 13 amino acids. V was trimmed by 0 bases and J by 8 bases, leaving 10 bases between them. The germline V gene encodes CDR1 SQVTM and CDR2 ANQGSEA. The CDR3 reads CSVEDGEDEKLFF. As DNA, the CDR3 is TGCAGCGTTGAAGACGGGGAAGACGAAAAACTGTTTTTT.

This clonotype was observed a handful of times. The chain recombines TRBV4-1 with TRBJ1-2; 9 nucleotides line up with TRBD1. This CDR3 is 17 amino acids long. The V gene's germline CDR1 is MGHRA and CDR2 YSYEKL. Germline trimming cut 2 bases from V and 3 bases from J; bases unmatched to any gene: 10. DNA of the CDR3: TGCGCCAGCAGCCAACCTAAACAGGGGGCCAAAGACTATGGCTACACCTTC. Its translation is CASSQPKQGAKDYGYTF.

This clonotype has a single count. This CDR3 reads CASSPGGTSGGSSYEQYF. CDR3 DNA sequence: TGTGCCAGCAGCCCAGGTGGGACTAGCGGGGGAAGCTCCTACGAGCAGTACTTC. The rearrangement uses TRBV7-9 and TRBJ2-7; 14 bases fit TRBD2. Looked up from germline, CDR1 is SEHNR and CDR2 is FQNEAQ (reference sequence). The V gene end was trimmed by 5 bases and the J gene end by 0 bases; junction bases not matched to a gene: 9. The CDR3 is 18 amino acids. Full variable domain (outside the CDR3, taken from reference TRBV7-9 and TRBJ2-7): DTGVSQNPRHKITKRGQNVTFRCDPISEHNRLYWYRQTLGQGPEFLTYFQNEAQLEKSRLLSDRFSAERPKGSFSTLEIQRTEQGDSAMYLCASSPGGTSGGSSYEQYFGPGTRLTVT.

The chain joins TRBV4-2 to TRBJ1-2; D might be TRBD1 (5 bases). There are 15 residues in the CDR3. The V end was cut by 1 base, the J end by 0 bases, with 9 bases between. Germline assignment: CDR1 LGHNA and CDR2 YNFKEQ. CDR3 sequence reads: CASSQAGGTNYGYTF. Here the CDR3 DNA reads TGTGCCAGCAGCCAAGCCGGGGGTACTAACTATGGCTACACCTTC.

As regards this clonotype: The junction shows a germline mismatch at one end, possibly a read error. The chain uses TRBV9 and TRBJ1-1; D is possibly TRBD1 (5 bases). This CDR3 is built from 15 residues. The V gene's germline CDR1 is SGDLS and CDR2 YYNGEE. CDR3 in DNA: TGTGCCGGCAGCGTAGGCGGGGGGAGATTCACTGAAGCTTTCTTT. As protein: CAGSVGGGRFTEAFF.

A few counts support this clonotype. One end of the junction fails to match germline, which may point to a read error. The V call is TRBV15, the J call TRBJ2-5, with D possibly TRBD1 on 6 matching bases. Germline V gene lookup returns CDR1 LNHNV and CDR2 YYDKDF (reference sequence). The CDR3 sequence is 13 residues long. CDR3 amino acids: CATSRQGTGTRYF. CDR3 coding DNA: TGTGCCACCAGCAGACAGGGGACGGGGACCCGGTACTTC.

V gene TRBV7-9 combines with J gene TRBJ2-1, with TRBD1 as a possible D gene (6 bases). The ends were cut back, 1 base at V and 1 base at J, with 14 bases in the middle. Germline CDR1 and CDR2: SEHNR and FQNEAQ (reference sequence). CDR3 length: 17 residues. CDR3 sequence: CASSLESGVRSYNEQFF. As DNA, the CDR3 is TGTGCCAGCAGCTTAGAGTCAGGGGTGCGGTCCTACAATGAGCAGTTCTTC.

V and J are TRBV11-1 and TRBJ1-1, with a possible D match to TRBD1 (5 bases). The CDR3 contains 14 residues. CDR1 is SGHAT, CDR2 FQDESV, per germline (reference sequence). Trimming shortened V by 3 bases and J by 7 bases, and 15 bases separated the two germline ends. CDR3 sequence: CASSFRGARGEAFF. The DNA of the CDR3 is TGTGCCAGCAGCTTCCGAGGGGCGCGAGGTGAAGCTTTCTTT.

The gene calls are TRBV4-1 and TRBJ1-3; TRBD1 is a possible D gene (5 bases). The CDR3 length is 16 residues. V lost 2 bases and J lost 3, with 14 bases in between. CDR1 is MGHRA and CDR2 is YSYEKL in the germline V gene. This CDR3 reads CASSQPTVENGNTIYF. In DNA, the CDR3 is TGCGCCAGCAGCCAACCGACAGTGGAGAATGGAAACACCATATATTTT.

Here the CDR3 DNA reads TGCGCCAGCAGCCCGTGGGACAGAGAAGAGACCCAGTACTTC. It specifies CASSPWDREETQYF. This chain joins TRBV5-1 and TRBJ2-5; TRBD1 matches at 7 bases. The CDR3 is 14 amino acids. Germline lookup yields CDR1 SGHRS and CDR2 YFSETQ. V lost 4 bases and J lost 3; bases outside the gene matches: 6.

This clonotype was seen a single time. The V gene is TRBV20-1, the J gene TRBJ2-3; 9 nucleotides align to TRBD2. Losses at the gene ends were 4 bases for V and 3 bases for J; bases not matched to a gene: 8. From germline, CDR1 is DFQATT and CDR2 SNEGSKA (reference sequence). The CDR3 length is 15 residues. The DNA for the CDR3 is TGCAGTGCTAATAGCGGGGGAGGAGGGACAGATACGCAGTATTTT. The encoded protein is CSANSGGGGTDTQYF.

This clonotype was found a few times. The J gene is TRBJ2-5, the V gene TRBV4-1; D is unresolved. Trimming left V 0 bases short and J 2 bases short, with 13 bases between. The CDR3 runs to 16 residues. Per the germline V gene, CDR1 is MGHRA and CDR2 is YSYEKL. CDR3 region: CASSQDSEGLQETQYF. CDR3 in DNA: TGCGCCAGCAGCCAAGATAGTGAAGGTTTACAAGAGACCCAGTACTTC.

The chain links TRBV20-1 to TRBJ2-3; D may be TRBD2 (6 bases). The ends were cut back, 7 bases at V and 1 base at J, with 15 bases in the middle. The CDR3 length is 14 residues. CDR1 is DFQATT and CDR2 is SNEGSKA in the germline V gene (reference sequence). The CDR3 loop reads CSGSQRVRTDTQYF. In DNA form, the CDR3 reads TGCAGTGGGAGTCAGCGGGTGCGCACAGATACGCAGTATTTT.

This clonotype occurred many times. The gene calls are TRBV12-5 and TRBJ2-5; D is possibly TRBD2 (6 bases). The CDR3 has 16 residues. Germline lookup yields CDR1 LGHNT and CDR2 FRNRAP. The germline V and J ends were trimmed by 1 base and 4 bases, with 16 bases remaining between them. CDR3 in amino acids: CASGLEMLSGGETQYF. DNA for the CDR3: TGTGCTAGTGGTTTGGAGATGTTGTCCGGGGGAGAGACCCAGTACTTC.

This clonotype was seen a handful of times. This rearrangement joins TRBV29-1 to TRBJ2-5; 8 nucleotides line up with TRBD1. The J call may be wrong; the DNA end is better matched by TRBJ2-7. The V gene's germline CDR1 is SQVTM and CDR2 ANQGSEA. CDR3 length: 14 amino acids. The CDR3 DNA sequence: TGCAGCGTTGTGTTAACGGACAGGGCATACGAGCAGTACTTC. This gives the protein CSVVLTDRAYEQYF.